This T cell receptor (beta chain) was captured in a study of blood T cells in healthy people across ages. Per germline, CDR1 MNHNY and CDR2 SVGAGI (reference sequence). The CDR3 length is 16 residues. Trimming at V came to 2 bases and at J to 7 bases, leaving 13 bases not matched to a gene. A J-beta primer mix and a sample-barcoded 5' primer were used in a second PCR of roughly 7 to 12 cycles. MiXCR, run by TCRdb on the 5' RACE reads, gives a single entry per CDR3 protein. This repertoire shows around 1,500,000 distinct CDR3 sequences, roughly 30% found once; its top ten account for less than 9.5%. The source of this sequence is a woman in her thirties in good health. The V and J genes are TRBV6-6 and TRBJ1-2, with 7 bases lining up with TRBD1. Sample: blood. This CDR3 is CASSYQGQPSKGGYTF. The DNA of the CDR3 is TGTGCCAGCAGTTACCAGGGACAGCCGTCAAAGGGTGGCTACACCTTC.